These 10 T cell receptor beta chains share one sample of origin, sequenced in a study of shared clonotypes between healthy human individuals. Libraries were prepared by immunoSEQ multiplex PCR; TCRdb keeps only in-frame clonotypes and omits some of them. The sample shows about 2.4 million clones, 93% of them seen only once. Sequences were obtained from naive CD4+ T cells from PBMCs. Specified subset: CD45RA+ positively selected. The receptors stem from a man between 18 and 35 years old in good health. Some clones in this sample may be carry-over from other donors' samples.

The gene calls are TRBV30 and TRBJ2-1; 13 bases line up with TRBD2. Germline V gives CDR1 GTSNPN, CDR2 SVGIG (reference sequence). J lost 6 bases, V lost 8 bases, and 7 bases had no gene match. There are 14 residues in the CDR3. This chain's CDR3 is CARLTSGRANEQFF. CDR3 DNA: TGTGCCCGCCTTACTAGCGGGAGGGCCAATGAGCAGTTCTTC.

J is TRBJ2-2 and V is TRBV7-6; TRBD2 might be the D (6 bases). Between the trimmed V and J ends, which lost 2 bases and 1 base, there was a span of 11 bases. CDR1 is SGHVS and CDR2 is FNYEAQ in the germline V gene. The CDR3 runs to 16 residues. The CDR3 DNA is TGTGCCAGCAGCTTAAGTCCTAGCGAGAACACCGGGGAGCTGTTTTTT. It yields the protein CASSLSPSENTGELFF.

The gene calls are TRBV30 and TRBJ1-1, with D maybe TRBD1 (6 bases). CDR1 is GTSNPN, CDR2 SVGIG, per germline (reference sequence). The CDR3 has 14 amino acids. The V gene lost 4 bases and the J gene lost 1 base, with 13 bases spanning the gap. In DNA form, the CDR3 reads TGTGCCTGGACTGAGGACAGCCGGAACACTGAAGCTTTCTTT. Translation gives CAWTEDSRNTEAFF.

CDR3 bases: TGCAGCGCATTCGGACAGTCGGGAAACACCATATATTTT. It encodes CSAFGQSGNTIYF. This sequence joins TRBV29-1 and TRBJ1-3, with D tentatively TRBD1 (6 bases). Germline CDR1 and CDR2: SQVTM and ANQGSEA. The CDR3 is 13 residues long. The V gene lost 7 bases and the J gene lost 4 bases, with 14 bases spanning the gap.

The J gene is TRBJ2-6, the V gene TRBV29-1; the D gene is possibly TRBD1 (6 bases). Germline CDR1 reads SQVTM; CDR2 reads ANQGSEA. V gave up 7 bases and J gave up 2 bases, with 15 bases separating them. The CDR3 covers 15 residues. The CDR3 loop is CSARHREAGANVLTF. The CDR3 region has the DNA TGCAGCGCCCGCCACAGGGAAGCTGGGGCCAACGTCCTGACTTTC.

In this sample, this clone turned up once. The chain joins TRBV5-5 to TRBJ2-5; D is unclear. Per the germline V gene, CDR1 is SGHKS and CDR2 is YYEKEE (reference sequence). V was cut by 1 base and J by 7 bases, with 14 bases left in between. This CDR3 is built from 14 residues. This chain's CDR3 is CASSLNQDPGTQYF. The CDR3 bases are TGTGCCAGCAGCTTGAACCAGGACCCGGGGACCCAGTACTTC.

The chain links TRBV9 to TRBJ2-2; D not resolved. The CDR3 is 14 amino acids. V lost 4 bases and J lost 5, with 12 bases in between. Germline V gene sequence: CDR1 SGDLS, CDR2 YYNGEE. The CDR3 loop reads CASSFPGQTGELFF. Here the CDR3 DNA reads TGTGCCAGCAGCTTCCCGGGTCAAACCGGGGAGCTGTTTTTT.

CDR3 sequence reads: CASSRSGAAEQFF. The DNA for the CDR3 is TGTGCCAGCAGCAGGTCGGGGGCCGCTGAGCAGTTCTTC. The V call is TRBV13, the J call TRBJ2-1, with D perhaps matching TRBD1 or TRBD2 (6 bases each). The germline V and J ends were trimmed by 5 bases and 9 bases, with 14 bases remaining between them. The CDR3 totals 13 residues. The germline gives CDR1 PRHDT, CDR2 FYEKMQ (reference sequence).

This clone has just a few counts. The chain links TRBV4-1 to TRBJ2-7; TRBD1 or TRBD2 may be the D gene (6 bases each). The CDR3 covers 14 residues. Germline lookup yields CDR1 MGHRA and CDR2 YSYEKL. V was shortened by 4 bases and J by 6 bases, with 16 bases between the two germline ends. The CDR3 is CASSPLSRGGEQYF. CDR3 coding DNA: TGCGCCAGCAGCCCGCTATCCAGGGGAGGCGAGCAGTACTTC.

This chain links TRBV6-1 with TRBJ2-7; TRBD1 aligns across 8 bases. The CDR3 extends over 15 amino acids. Germline-derived CDR1 and CDR2 are MNHNS and SASEGT. J was trimmed by 3 bases and V by 6 bases; bases with no gene match: 10. CDR3 sequence: CASRPRQGLYYEQYF. CDR3 nucleotide sequence: TGTGCCAGCAGACCCCGACAGGGGCTATACTACGAGCAGTACTTC.